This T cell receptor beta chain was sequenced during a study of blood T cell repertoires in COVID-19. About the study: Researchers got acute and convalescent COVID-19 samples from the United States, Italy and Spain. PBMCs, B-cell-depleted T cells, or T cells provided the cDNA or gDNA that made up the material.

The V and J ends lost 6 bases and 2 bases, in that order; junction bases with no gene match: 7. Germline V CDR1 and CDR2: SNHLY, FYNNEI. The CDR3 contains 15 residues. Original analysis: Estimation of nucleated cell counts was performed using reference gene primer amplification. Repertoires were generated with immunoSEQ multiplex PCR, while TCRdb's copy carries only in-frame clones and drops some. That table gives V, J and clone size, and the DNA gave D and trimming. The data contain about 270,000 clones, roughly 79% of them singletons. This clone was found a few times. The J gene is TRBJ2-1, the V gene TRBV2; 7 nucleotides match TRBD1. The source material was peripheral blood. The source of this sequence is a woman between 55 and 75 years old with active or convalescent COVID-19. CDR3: CASRERQGAYNEQFF. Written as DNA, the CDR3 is TGTGCCAGCAGGGAAAGGCAGGGGGCCTACAATGAGCAGTTCTTC.